Shown below are 15 T cell receptor beta chains from a single sample sequenced in a study of cytomegalovirus exposure and HLA in healthy donors. PCR involved 60 Vbeta and 13 Jbeta primers. Produced via immunoSEQ multiplex PCR; TCRdb's table is partial and in-frame only. The data contain around 150,000 clones, 75% to 85% of them seen just once; the ten biggest clones take up about 7.4%. Sequencing input: PBMCs. The origin of the receptors is a woman between 45 and 65 years old in good health and CMV-seropositive.

The rearrangement joins TRBV4-1 to TRBJ1-2; unclear D gene. CDR1 is MGHRA and CDR2 is YSYEKL in the germline V gene. The CDR3 has 15 residues. V lost 0 bases to trimming and J lost 2 bases, with 10 bases between them. The CDR3, as DNA: TGCGCCAGCAGCCAAGAGGGAGACACGAACTATGGCTACACCTTC. Encoded protein: CASSQEGDTNYGYTF.

This clone was seen only once. This chain uses TRBV7-6 with TRBJ2-5; 9 bases align to TRBD2. CDR1 SGHVS and CDR2 FNYEAQ come from the germline V gene. The CDR3 runs to 16 residues. V trimming: 4 bases; J trimming: 5 bases; junction bases outside the gene matches: 11. CDR3 in amino acids: CASSSLQAGGTETQYF. The DNA for the CDR3 is TGTGCCAGCAGCTCGCTTCAAGCGGGGGGTACGGAGACCCAGTACTTC.

This CDR3 reads CASSQAGGGIQETQYF. In nucleotides, the CDR3 is TGCGCCAGCAGCCAAGCGGGCGGGGGGATTCAAGAGACCCAGTACTTC. The J gene is TRBJ2-5, the V gene TRBV4-3; TRBD2 agrees at 8 bases. The CDR3 contains 16 residues. Germline CDR1 reads LGHNA; CDR2 reads YSLEER. Trimming cost V 1 base and J 2 bases; bases outside gene matches: 6.

The chain is built from TRBV7-2 and TRBJ1-1; 7 bases are a match to TRBD1. This CDR3 contains 14 residues. V was clipped by 6 bases and J by 3 bases; unmatched bases: 7. Germline V lookup: CDR1 SGHTA, CDR2 FQGNSA. CDR3 residues: CASSRDRADTEAFF. CDR3 nucleotide sequence: TGTGCCAGCAGTCGCGACAGGGCTGACACTGAAGCTTTCTTT.

This rearrangement joins TRBV5-8 to TRBJ1-2, with D unresolved. From germline, CDR1 is SGHTS and CDR2 YDEGEE. Deletions cut 4 bases from V and 2 bases from J, with 15 bases between. CDR3 length: 15 amino acids. This CDR3 reads CASSMDLGRNYGYTF. The CDR3 DNA follows: TGTGCCAGCAGCATGGACCTAGGGAGAAACTATGGCTACACCTTC. The full variable domain, with the rest looked up from reference TRBV5-8 and TRBJ1-2, is EAGVTQSPTHLIKTRGQQATLRCSPISGHTSVYWYQQALGLGLQFLLWYDEGEERNRGNFPPRFSGRQFPNYSSELNVNALELEDSALYLCASSMDLGRNYGYTFGSGTRLTVV.

The chain joins TRBV5-1 to TRBJ1-5; 8 positions match TRBD1. J was trimmed by 5 bases and V by 1 base; bases with no gene match: 5. Germline CDR1 is SGHRS and CDR2 is YFSETQ. The CDR3 has 15 amino acids. In nucleotides, the CDR3 is TGCGCCAGCAGCTTGAGGACAGGGAGGGATCAGCCCCAGCATTTT. Residues: CASSLRTGRDQPQHF.

This chain connects TRBV5-4 to TRBJ2-5, with TRBD1 identical over 8 bases. The length of the CDR3 is 17 residues. Germline V gene lookup returns CDR1 SGHNT and CDR2 YYREEE (reference sequence). The J segment lost 3 bases and the V segment lost 0 bases, leaving 10 bases of the junction unmatched. This chain's CDR3 is CASSLAQGALIEETQYF. The CDR3 coding sequence is TGTGCCAGCAGCTTGGCTCAGGGGGCGTTAATAGAAGAGACCCAGTACTTC.

As DNA, the CDR3 is TGTGCCAGCAGTGGGAGGGTGAACACCGGGGAGCTGTTTTTT. It specifies CASSGRVNTGELFF. The V call is TRBV2, the J call TRBJ2-2; TRBD2 might be the D (6 bases). V was pared by 4 bases and J by 1 base, with 7 bases between. CDR1 SNHLY and CDR2 FYNNEI come from the germline V gene. The CDR3 is 14 amino acids.

This chain uses TRBV9 with TRBJ2-3; D remains unclear. V was pared by 0 bases and J by 5 bases, with 4 bases between. Per germline, CDR1 SGDLS and CDR2 YYNGEE. This CDR3 spans 12 amino acids. In nucleotides, the CDR3 is TGTGCCAGCAGCGTAGCGGTAGATACGCAGTATTTT. It specifies CASSVAVDTQYF.

CDR3 in DNA: TGTGCCTGGAGTGTACAGTCGGGGGCCTACGAGCAGTACTTC. This codes for CAWSVQSGAYEQYF. The gene calls are TRBV30 and TRBJ2-7; D perhaps matches TRBD2 (6 bases). This CDR3 is 14 amino acids long. The germline CDR1 and CDR2 sequences are GTSNPN and SVGIG (reference sequence). The ends were cut back, 0 bases at V and 2 bases at J, with 11 bases in the middle.

The J gene is TRBJ1-1, the V gene TRBV25-1; D is uncertain. The V end was cut by 3 bases, the J end by 6 bases, with 20 bases between. CDR3 length: 16 amino acids. Germline V gene data show CDR1 as MGHDK and CDR2 as SYGVNS. Written as DNA, the CDR3 is TGTGCCAGCAGTGATGGGCTCGGCGACCAAAACCCTGAAGCTTTCTTT. This codes for CASSDGLGDQNPEAFF.

This chain joins TRBV7-2 and TRBJ2-2; 9 nucleotides align to TRBD1. The CDR3 has 16 amino acids. Germline loops: CDR1 SGHTA, CDR2 FQGNSA. V shed 5 bases, J shed 2 bases, and the junction held 6 bases outside the gene matches. CDR3 sequence reads: CASSTKDRGNTGELFF. Written as DNA, the CDR3 is TGTGCCAGCAGCACCAAGGACAGGGGTAACACCGGGGAGCTGTTTTTT.

The rearrangement links TRBV29-1 to TRBJ1-2, with 7 bases aligning to TRBD1. Trimming took 6 bases from V and 4 from J; bases not matched to a gene: 11. This CDR3 is 14 amino acids long. The V gene's germline CDR1 is SQVTM and CDR2 ANQGSEA. The CDR3: CSVAPGGRVYGYTF. For the CDR3, the DNA is TGCAGCGTAGCTCCAGGGGGGAGAGTCTATGGCTACACCTTC.

In nucleotides, the CDR3 is TGCGCCAGCAGCCGAAGCGGGGGGAGGACCTACAATGAGCAGTTCTTC. It specifies CASSRSGGRTYNEQFF. The V gene is TRBV4-1, the J gene TRBJ2-1; the match to TRBD2 covers 9 bases. The J segment lost 2 bases and the V segment lost 4 bases, leaving 6 bases of the junction unmatched. There are 16 residues in the CDR3. Germline-derived CDR1 and CDR2 are MGHRA and YSYEKL.

The chain joins TRBV28 to TRBJ1-5; weak D call: TRBD1 (6 bases). Germline V gene data show CDR1 as MDHEN and CDR2 as SYDVKM. Trimming shortened V by 4 bases and J by 3 bases, and 10 bases separated the two germline ends. CDR3 size: 14 residues. CDR3 region: CASSSGVYNQPQHF. DNA for the CDR3: TGTGCCAGCAGTTCAGGGGTCTACAATCAGCCCCAGCATTTT. The complete variable domain, with remaining parts taken from reference TRBV28 and TRBJ1-5, reads DVKVTQSSRYLVKRTGEKVFLECVQDMDHENMFWYRQDPGLGLRLIYFSYDVKMKEKGDIPEGYSVSREKKERFSLILESASTNQTSMYLCASSSGVYNQPQHFGDGTRLSIL.